A selection of T cell receptor beta chains follows, all from one sample in a study of PD-1 blockade in classical Hodgkin lymphoma. Assay used: immunoSEQ multiplex PCR; TCRdb lists only in-frame clones, some missing. Of some 63,000 clones in the sample, 90% are singletons; the top ten hold roughly a tenth. The source was peripheral blood mononuclear cells (PBMCs), collected at baseline. All receptors come from a human donor with classical Hodgkin lymphoma. Each CDR3 is given with its conserved first and last residue. The D gene is left open where the match is weak. Rows may omit the clone size; those that give it use once, few, many or a size class.

J	D	size	V	CDR3	DNA
TRBJ2-5	NA	NA	TRBV7-9	CASSLAWHGTKETQYF	TGTGCCAGCAGCTTAGCTTGGCATGGGACAAAAGAGACCCAGTACTTC
TRBJ2-1	TRBD2	once	TRBV5-1	CASSIAGGPYGGQFF	TGCGCCAGCAGCATAGCGGGGGGGCCTTATGGAGGGCAGTTCTTC
TRBJ2-5	TRBD2	NA	TRBV11-1	CASSLDRLGRAWETQYF	TGTGCCAGCAGCTTAGATCGTCTCGGGAGGGCCTGGGAGACCCAGTACTTC
TRBJ2-1	NA	medium-sized	TRBV2	CASSSYADNEQFF	TGTGCCAGCAGTTCGTATGCCGACAATGAGCAGTTCTTC
TRBJ2-1	NA	NA	TRBV19	CASSFTLLHNEQFF	TGTGCCAGTAGTTTCACTCTTTTACACAATGAGCAGTTCTTC
TRBJ2-1	NA	NA	TRBV28	CASSLYNEQFF	TGTGCCAGCAGTTTATACAATGAGCAGTTCTTC
TRBJ2-7	TRBD1	NA	TRBV7-9	CASSPDRAYLNCEQYF	TGTGCCAGCAGCCCTGACAGGGCGTATTTGAACTGCGAGCAGTACTTC
TRBJ1-4	NA	NA	TRBV7-5	CARSLAFNEKLFF	TGTGCCAGAAGCTTAGCGTTTAATGAAAAACTGTTTTTT
TRBJ1-1	NA	NA	TRBV6-4	CASSAGGANTEAFF	TGTGCCAGCAGTGCCGGGGGAGCGAACACTGAAGCTTTCTTT
TRBJ2-5	TRBD2	NA	TRBV5-4	CASSLDGGAQTQYF	TGTGCCAGCAGCTTGGACGGGGGGGCTCAGACCCAGTACTTC
TRBJ1-5	NA	NA	TRBV28	CASRGTGGSNQPQHF	TGTGCCAGCAGAGGGACGGGAGGAAGCAATCAGCCCCAGCATTTT
TRBJ2-7	TRBD2	NA	TRBV25-1	CASSRLAGGRYEQYF	TGTGCCAGCAGTCGGCTAGCGGGAGGCCGCTACGAGCAGTACTTC
TRBJ2-1	TRBD2	NA	TRBV18	CASSPTGGGGNEQFF	TGTGCCAGCTCACCAACCGGGGGGGGCGGCAATGAGCAGTTCTTC
TRBJ2-2	NA	few	TRBV7-3	CASSLTGNTGELFF	TGTGCCAGCAGCTTAACGGGAAACACCGGGGAGCTGTTTTTT
TRBJ1-1	NA	NA	TRBV14	CASRTAGFTEAFF	TGTGCCAGCAGGACGGCCGGGTTTACTGAAGCTTTCTTT
TRBJ2-1	TRBD2	NA	TRBV5-6	CASSRGAGTPSYNEQFF	TGTGCCAGCAGCCGAGGAGCGGGGACGCCCTCCTACAATGAGCAGTTCTTC
TRBJ2-3	NA	NA	TRBV5-8	CASSLVRSTDTQYF	TGTGCCAGCAGCTTGGTTAGAAGCACAGATACGCAGTATTTT
TRBJ2-7	NA	few	TRBV28	CASSLGLRYEQYF	TGTGCCAGCAGTTTAGGCCTACGTTACGAGCAGTACTTC
TRBJ2-7	NA	NA	TRBV21-1	CASSLGTGTATARSLHYEQYF	TGTGCCAGCAGCCTCGGGACAGGCACCGCTACCGCCCGCTCCCTACACTACGAGCAGTACTTC
TRBJ2-1	TRBD2	NA	TRBV5-1	CASSFNVWREGSEQFF	TGCGCCAGCAGCTTTAATGTATGGCGGGAGGGTAGTGAGCAGTTCTTC
TRBJ2-5	NA	NA	TRBV11-3	CASSPRQIQETQYF	TGTGCCAGCAGCCCCCGACAGATACAAGAGACCCAGTACTTC
TRBJ1-3	NA	NA	TRBV5-1	CASRPDSSGNTIYF	TGCGCCAGCAGACCCGATAGCTCTGGAAACACCATATATTTT
TRBJ2-7	TRBD2	NA	TRBV27	CASSHGLAGAGEQYF	TGTGCCAGCAGTCACGGACTAGCGGGAGCAGGAGAGCAGTACTTC
TRBJ2-7	NA	NA	TRBV27	CASSDGYGEQYF	TGTGCCAGCTCTGACGGATACGGCGAGCAGTACTTC
TRBJ2-5	NA	NA	TRBV28	CASSLGPGGETQYF	TGTGCCAGCAGTTTAGGCCCCGGGGGAGAGACCCAGTACTTC
TRBJ1-4	NA	NA	TRBV27	CASSTARGGGYEKLFF	TGTGCCAGCAGTACAGCGAGGGGTGGTGGGTACGAAAAACTGTTTTTT
TRBJ2-7	NA	NA	TRBV30	CAWNTGYTYEQYF	TGTGCCTGGAATACAGGGTACACCTACGAGCAGTACTTC
TRBJ2-5	TRBD1	NA	TRBV9	CASSEGVGQGQETQYF	TGTGCCAGCAGCGAGGGGGTCGGACAGGGACAAGAGACCCAGTACTTC
TRBJ2-2	TRBD2	NA	TRBV6-5	CASALAGTNTGELFF	TGTGCCAGCGCATTAGCGGGGACGAACACCGGGGAGCTGTTTTTT
TRBJ2-1	NA	NA	TRBV19	CASKGVYNEQFF	TGTGCCAGCAAAGGGGTCTACAATGAGCAGTTCTTC
TRBJ2-5	NA	NA	TRBV7-9	CASSPPTGRGGETQYF	TGTGCCAGCAGTCCCCCAACAGGGCGTGGTGGGGAGACCCAGTACTTC
TRBJ2-3	NA	NA	TRBV7-9	CASTPRDTQYF	TGTGCCAGCACTCCCCGGGATACGCAGTATTTT
TRBJ2-3	TRBD1	NA	TRBV13	CASSLDRGLTDTQYF	TGTGCCAGCAGCTTAGACAGGGGGCTGACAGATACGCAGTATTTT
TRBJ1-2	TRBD1	NA	TRBV20-1	CSARRDSRYTF	TGCAGTGCTAGAAGGGACAGCAGATACACCTTC
TRBJ2-3	NA	NA	TRBV27	CASRRIGGDTQYF	TGTGCCAGCAGGAGGATTGGCGGAGATACGCAGTATTTT
TRBJ2-7	NA	NA	TRBV14	CASRDDGSYEQYF	TGTGCCAGTCGAGACGACGGCTCCTACGAGCAGTACTTC
TRBJ2-7	NA	NA	TRBV7-9	CASSLGLPSSYEQYF	TGTGCCAGCAGCTTAGGACTACCCAGTTCCTACGAGCAGTACTTC
TRBJ1-2	NA	NA	TRBV27	CASRSGGGVPSGYTF	TGTGCCAGCAGAAGTGGGGGTGGGGTTCCGAGTGGCTACACCTTC
TRBJ1-2	NA	NA	TRBV2	CASSDITYPRSSYTF	TGTGCCAGCAGTGATATAACCTATCCCCGAAGCTCTTACACCTTC
TRBJ2-7	NA	NA	TRBV7-2	CASSLPSSGRSSYEQYF	TGTGCCAGCAGCTTACCCAGTAGCGGTAGGAGCTCCTACGAGCAGTACTTC
TRBJ1-5	TRBD1	few	TRBV19	CASRDRFGGGNQPQHF	TGTGCCAGCCGGGACAGGTTTGGGGGTGGCAATCAGCCCCAGCATTTT
TRBJ2-7	NA	NA	TRBV15	CATSRERGSPYEQYF	TGTGCCACCAGCAGAGAAAGGGGCAGCCCCTACGAGCAGTACTTC
TRBJ2-7	NA	NA	TRBV28	CASSLYSYEQYF	TGTGCCAGCAGCCTATACTCCTACGAGCAGTACTTC
TRBJ2-5	NA	NA	TRBV10-3	CAISWSAGGEETQYF	TGTGCCATCAGTTGGAGTGCAGGGGGGGAAGAGACCCAGTACTTC
TRBJ2-5	NA	NA	TRBV4-1	CASSQGRTGFQETQYF	TGCGCCAGCAGCCAAGGACGAACAGGGTTCCAAGAGACCCAGTACTTC
TRBJ2-1	NA	NA	TRBV28	CASSPAGSNYNEQFF	TGTGCCAGCAGCCCCGCAGGGTCTAACTACAATGAGCAGTTCTTC
TRBJ2-3	TRBD2	NA	TRBV6-1	CASSERGGADTQYF	TGTGCCAGCAGTGAACGGGGGGGCGCAGATACGCAGTATTTT
TRBJ1-5	NA	once	TRBV10-3	CAISESPKTGNQPQHF	TGTGCCATCAGTGAGTCGCCCAAAACGGGCAATCAGCCCCAGCATTTT
TRBJ2-2	TRBD1	NA	TRBV29-1	CSVRTGGTTGELFF	TGCAGCGTGCGGACAGGGGGTACTACCGGGGAGCTGTTTTTT
TRBJ2-1	TRBD1	NA	TRBV7-2	CASSFMGGQGARYNEQFF	TGTGCCAGCAGTTTTATGGGGGGACAGGGGGCGCGGTACAATGAGCAGTTCTTC
TRBJ1-3	NA	NA	TRBV7-9	CASMSSGAGNTIYF	TGTGCCAGCATGTCTTCAGGGGCTGGAAACACCATATATTTT
TRBJ2-7	NA	few	TRBV4-1	CASSQEGRVTYEQYF	TGCGCCAGCAGCCAAGAGGGACGGGTCACCTACGAGCAGTACTTC
TRBJ2-3	TRBD2	NA	TRBV4-2	CASSQDRQGLAGVRRTDTQYF	TGTGCCAGCAGCCAGGACAGGCAGGGACTAGCGGGAGTTCGCCGCACAGATACGCAGTATTTT
TRBJ2-1	TRBD2	once	TRBV6-1	CASSGLAGGRYNEQFF	TGTGCCAGCAGTGGACTGGCGGGGGGCCGATACAATGAGCAGTTCTTC
TRBJ2-3	NA	NA	TRBV7-9	CASSLGTIRTDTQYF	TGTGCCAGCAGCTTAGGCACGATTCGCACAGATACGCAGTATTTT